This T cell receptor beta chain stems from a study of blood T cell repertoires in COVID-19. Overall study: Both acute and convalescent COVID-19 samples were obtained from the United States, Italy and Spain. The analysed material was cDNA or gDNA that came from T cells, B-cell-depleted T cells, or PBMCs.

Per the study methods: Estimated nucleated cell counts came from reference gene primer amplification. TCRdb's copy holds only in-frame clones and misses some; the assay was immunoSEQ multiplex PCR. V, J and clone size were drawn from that table, and D and trimming were deduced from the DNA. The sample yields about 52,000 clones, roughly 84% seen once. The V gene's germline CDR1 is MNHNY and CDR2 SVGAGI (reference sequence). Trimming left V 0 bases short and J 2 bases short, with 10 bases between. The CDR3 is made up of 15 amino acids. Sequences were obtained from peripheral blood. This chain uses TRBV6-6 with TRBJ2-5; TRBD1 is a possible D gene (6 bases). The source is a human donor with active COVID-19. The donor label of this sample is uncertain. This chain's CDR3 is CASSYSGQGQETQYF. CDR3 bases: TGTGCCAGCAGTTACTCGGGACAAGGACAAGAGACCCAGTACTTC.